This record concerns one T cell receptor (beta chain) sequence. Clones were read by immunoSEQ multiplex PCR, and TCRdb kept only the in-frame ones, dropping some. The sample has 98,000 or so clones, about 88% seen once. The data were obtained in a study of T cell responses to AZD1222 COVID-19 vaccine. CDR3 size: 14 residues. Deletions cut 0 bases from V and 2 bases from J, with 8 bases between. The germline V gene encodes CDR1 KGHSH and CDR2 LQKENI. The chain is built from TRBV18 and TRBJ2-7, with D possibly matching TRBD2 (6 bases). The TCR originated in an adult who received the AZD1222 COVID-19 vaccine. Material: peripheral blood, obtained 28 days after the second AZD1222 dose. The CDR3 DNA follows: TGTGCCAGCTCACCACCTGGGGGGACCTACGAGCAGTACTTC. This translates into CASSPPGGTYEQYF.